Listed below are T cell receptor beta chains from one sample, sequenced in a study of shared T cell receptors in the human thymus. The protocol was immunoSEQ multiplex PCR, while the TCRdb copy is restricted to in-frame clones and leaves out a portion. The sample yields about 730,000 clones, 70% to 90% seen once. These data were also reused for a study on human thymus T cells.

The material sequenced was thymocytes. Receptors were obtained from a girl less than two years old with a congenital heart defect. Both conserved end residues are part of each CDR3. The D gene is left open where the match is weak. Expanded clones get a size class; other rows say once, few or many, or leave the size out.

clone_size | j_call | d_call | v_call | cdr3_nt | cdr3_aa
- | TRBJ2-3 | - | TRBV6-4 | TGTGCCAGCAGTGACTCTCCTGGTGGGGGGGCCACAGATACGCAGTATTTT | CASSDSPGGGATDTQYF
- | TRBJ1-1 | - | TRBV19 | TGTGCCAGTAGTATAGGGACCTGGGGAGGGGGTCATTGGGCTGAAGCTTTCTTT | CASSIGTWGGGHWAEAFF
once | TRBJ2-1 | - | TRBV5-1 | TGCGCCAGCAGCTTGGACAGGCTATTATACAATGAGCAGTTCTTC | CASSLDRLLYNEQFF
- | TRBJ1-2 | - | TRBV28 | TGTGCCAGCAGTTTGGGGACACCTTCGGCGTATGGCTACACCTTC | CASSLGTPSAYGYTF
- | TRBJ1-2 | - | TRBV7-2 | TGTGCCAGCAGCACCCGACAGCTTGAGTATGGCTACACCTTC | CASSTRQLEYGYTF
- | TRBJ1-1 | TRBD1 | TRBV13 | TGTGCCAGCAGCAAGGACAGGGGGAAAGCTTTCTTT | CASSKDRGKAFF
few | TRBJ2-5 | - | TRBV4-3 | TGCGCCAGCAGCCGAGCGGTAGAGTCAGGGACCCTATCTGCGGGGGAGACCCAGTACTTC | CASSRAVESGTLSAGETQYF
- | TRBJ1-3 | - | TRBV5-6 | TGTGCCAGCAGCTTGGGTCCCGGGGGCACCATATATTTT | CASSLGPGGTIYF
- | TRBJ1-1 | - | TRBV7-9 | TGTGCCAGCAGCTTGGGGACATCCCACGGTGAAGCTTTCTTT | CASSLGTSHGEAFF
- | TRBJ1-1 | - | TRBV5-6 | TGTGCCAGCAGCTTCGGGGAAGAGAACACTGAAGCTTTCTTT | CASSFGEENTEAFF
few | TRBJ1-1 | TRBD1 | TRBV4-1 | TGCGCCAGCAGCCAAGTCCAGGGGGCGCGCCCCCAGGGGACTGAAGCTTTCTTT | CASSQVQGARPQGTEAFF
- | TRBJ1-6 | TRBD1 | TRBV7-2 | TGTGCCAGCAGCTTCAGGACTTCGACAGGGGGTTTAGATTCACCCCTCCACTTT | CASSFRTSTGGLDSPLHF
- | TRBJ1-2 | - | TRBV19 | TGTGCCAGTAATAAAGGAGACAGGTACAGTGGCTACACCTTC | CASNKGDRYSGYTF
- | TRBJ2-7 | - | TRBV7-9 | TGTGCCAGCAGCCCAGGTCCGTCCTACGAGCAGTACTTC | CASSPGPSYEQYF
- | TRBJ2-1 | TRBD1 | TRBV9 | TGTGCCAGCAGCGTAGCGTCCTCGACAGGGTGTGATGAGCAGTTCTTC | CASSVASSTGCDEQFF
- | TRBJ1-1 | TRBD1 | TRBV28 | TGTGCCAGCAGTTCCGGGACAGGGATGAACACTGAAGCTTTCTTT | CASSSGTGMNTEAFF
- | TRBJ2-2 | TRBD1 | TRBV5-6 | TGTGCCAGCAGCTTGGCCAGGGGGCAGACCGGGGAGCTGTTTTTT | CASSLARGQTGELFF
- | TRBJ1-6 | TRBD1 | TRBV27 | TGTGCCAGCCGGTCCGTGGCAGGGGGCAATTCACCCCTCCACTTT | CASRSVAGGNSPLHF
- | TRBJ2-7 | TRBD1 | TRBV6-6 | TGTGCCACCCGGGACAGAGTCTACGAGCAGTACTTC | CATRDRVYEQYF
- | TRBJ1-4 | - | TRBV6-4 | TGTGCCAGCAGTGACTCGAGGGGGGGAAAACTGTTTTTT | CASSDSRGGKLFF
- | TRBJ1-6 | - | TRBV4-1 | TGCGCCAGCAGCGCCTTAGCGACAGGTCATAATTCACCCCTCCACTTT | CASSALATGHNSPLHF
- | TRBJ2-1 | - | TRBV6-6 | TGTGCCAGCAGTTCCATGGACTTATACAATGAGCAGTTCTTC | CASSSMDLYNEQFF
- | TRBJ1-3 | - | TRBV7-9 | TGTGCCAGCAGCTTAGATCTCTCTGGAAACACCATATATTTT | CASSLDLSGNTIYF
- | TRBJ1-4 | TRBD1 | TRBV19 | TGTGCCAGTAGTATATACCGGGACAGGGAGAAGAATGAAAAACTGTTTTTT | CASSIYRDREKNEKLFF
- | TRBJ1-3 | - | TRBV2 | TGTGCCAGCAGTGAACCTCTCCAAGGACAGAAAGACACCATATATTTT | CASSEPLQGQKDTIYF
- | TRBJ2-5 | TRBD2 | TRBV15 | TGTGCCACCAGCAGAGATCGGGGCGGGGGGGCCCAAGAGACCCAGTACTTC | CATSRDRGGGAQETQYF
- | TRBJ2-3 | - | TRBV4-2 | TGTGCCAGCAGCCAAGATTCAAGCTTAGTCGGCACAGATACGCAGTATTTT | CASSQDSSLVGTDTQYF
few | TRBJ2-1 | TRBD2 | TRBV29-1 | TGCAGCGTCCTATCGAAACTAGCGGGGGGGCCTGGGAGCTCCTACAATGAGCAGTTCTTC | CSVLSKLAGGPGSSYNEQFF
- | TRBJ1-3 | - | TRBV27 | TGTGCCAGCAGTTTGGATGGCAGGGCTAGAAACACCATATATTTT | CASSLDGRARNTIYF
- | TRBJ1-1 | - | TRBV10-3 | TGTGCCATCAGTGCCGAGGACACTGAAGCTTTCTTT | CAISAEDTEAFF
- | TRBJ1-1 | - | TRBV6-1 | TGTGCCAGCAAGAGCAAACTAAACACTGAAGCTTTCTTT | CASKSKLNTEAFF
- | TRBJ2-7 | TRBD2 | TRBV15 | TGTGCCACCAGCAGAGTTGTTCGGGGGGGGACCTACGAGCAGTACTTC | CATSRVVRGGTYEQYF
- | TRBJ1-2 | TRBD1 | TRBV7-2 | TGTGCCAGCAGCCCAGAACCCCCGGGACAGGACTATGGCTACACCTTC | CASSPEPPGQDYGYTF
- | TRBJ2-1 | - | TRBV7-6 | TGTGCCAGCAGCTTAGCTGGGGAGATCGATAGCTCCTACAATGAGCAGTTCTTC | CASSLAGEIDSSYNEQFF
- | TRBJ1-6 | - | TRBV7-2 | TGTGCCAGCAGCCCTTGGGGGGGGACCTATAATTCACCCCTCCACTTT | CASSPWGGTYNSPLHF
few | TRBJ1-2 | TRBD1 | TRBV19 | TGTGCCAGTACAAGCGGGACAGGGTTCACTAACTATGGCTACACCTTC | CASTSGTGFTNYGYTF
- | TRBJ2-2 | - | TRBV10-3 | TGTGCCATCAGTTCCCGTTCGAACACCGGGGAGCTGTTTTTT | CAISSRSNTGELFF
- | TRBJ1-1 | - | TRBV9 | TGTGCCAGCAGCGTAGTTTCAGGGTATGGGTACACTGAAGCTTTCTTT | CASSVVSGYGYTEAFF
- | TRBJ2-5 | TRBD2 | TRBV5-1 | TGCGCCAGCAGCTTGGTCCGACCTACGTTACTAGCGGGGGCCACGGAGACCCAGTACTTC | CASSLVRPTLLAGATETQYF
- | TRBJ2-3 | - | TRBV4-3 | TGCGCCAGCAGCCAAGATGTACCATTAACTTGTGAGAGGTTGTATTTT | CASSQDVPLTCERLYF
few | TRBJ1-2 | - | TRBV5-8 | TGTGCCAGCAGCTTGATCATACCGGGACACCAGAATCTCTATGGCTACACCTTC | CASSLIIPGHQNLYGYTF